What follows are 28 T cell receptor beta chains derived from one specimen sequenced in a study of blood T cell repertoires in COVID-19. Libraries were prepared by immunoSEQ multiplex PCR; TCRdb keeps only in-frame clonotypes and omits some of them. The sample has around 320,000 clones, roughly 87% seen once. Sequenced: peripheral blood. These receptors were obtained from a young man with active or convalescent COVID-19.

The chain has TRBV7-9 and TRBJ1-4, with TRBD1 identical over 7 bases. Germline V gene sequence: CDR1 SEHNR, CDR2 FQNEAQ (reference sequence). The CDR3 consists of 14 residues. V gave up 3 bases and J gave up 7 bases; unmatched junction bases: 5. CDR3 sequence: CASSLSRDSEKLFF. CDR3 nucleotide sequence: TGTGCCAGCAGCTTGTCCCGGGACAGTGAAAAACTGTTTTTT.

The rearrangement uses TRBV4-1 and TRBJ1-1; perhaps TRBD1 as D (5 bases). Trimming pared 5 bases from V and 1 base from J, leaving 20 bases between. The germline CDR1 and CDR2 sequences are MGHRA and YSYEKL. The CDR3 is made up of 17 amino acids. CDR3 protein: CASSTLMSRQPNTEAFF. The CDR3 nucleotides are TGCGCCAGCAGCACCCTGATGAGCCGACAGCCGAACACTGAAGCTTTCTTT.

The CDR3 bases are TGTGCCACCCACCCGGGGGGACTACGAGGCCCGCAGTACTTC. It is translated as CATHPGGLRGPQYF. The chain is built from TRBV25-1 and TRBJ2-7; 7 positions agree with TRBD2. Trimming removed 10 bases from V and 9 bases from J; junction bases left unmatched: 18. This CDR3 is built from 14 residues. Germline V gives CDR1 MGHDK, CDR2 SYGVNS.

The rearrangement links TRBV18 to TRBJ2-6, with 9 bases aligning to TRBD1. The trim removed 5 bases at V and 1 base at J, leaving 15 bases unmatched. In germline, CDR1 is KGHSH, CDR2 LQKENI. The length of the CDR3 is 20 residues. Here the CDR3 reads CASSTIPRGQGWSGANVLTF. CDR3 DNA: TGTGCCAGCTCAACCATCCCCCGTGGACAGGGGTGGTCTGGGGCCAACGTCCTGACTTTC.

V and J are TRBV5-4 and TRBJ2-3; D is undetermined. The V and J ends lost 0 bases and 0 bases respectively, with 8 bases between them. Per germline, CDR1 SGHNT and CDR2 YYREEE (reference sequence). The CDR3 covers 15 residues. The CDR3 loop reads CASSLGLTSTDTQYF. The DNA of the CDR3 is TGTGCCAGCAGCTTGGGTCTAACTAGCACAGATACGCAGTATTTT.

The chain employs TRBV20-1 and TRBJ2-7; D is undetermined. From germline, CDR1 is DFQATT and CDR2 SNEGSKA (reference sequence). This CDR3 comprises 12 residues. The V and J ends lost 3 bases and 5 bases respectively, with 11 bases between them. The CDR3 loop is CSASELRNEQYF. The DNA for the CDR3 is TGCAGTGCTAGTGAACTACGGAACGAGCAGTACTTC.

This clone was seen a single time. The chain carries TRBV19 and TRBJ2-4; 10 bases align to TRBD2. The CDR3 spans 13 residues. Per germline, CDR1 LNHDA and CDR2 SQIVND (reference sequence). Germline trimming cut 5 bases from V and 7 bases from J; bases unmatched to any gene: 2. The CDR3 reads CASSPGLANIQYF. CDR3 bases: TGTGCCAGTAGTCCGGGACTAGCGAACATTCAGTACTTC. The entire variable domain, with the rest obtained from reference TRBV19 and TRBJ2-4, is as follows: DGGITQSPKYLFRKEGQNVTLSCEQNLNHDAMYWYRQDPGQGLRLIYYSQIVNDFQKGDIAEGYSVSREKKESFPLTVTSAQKNPTAFYLCASSPGLANIQYFGAGTRLSVL.

This clone occurred once. The chain uses TRBV5-1 and TRBJ1-1, with 7 positions matching TRBD1. Germline assignment: CDR1 SGHRS and CDR2 YFSETQ. This CDR3 contains 16 residues. Germline trimming cut 4 bases from V and 0 bases from J; bases unmatched to any gene: 9. The CDR3 nucleotides are TGCGCCAGCAGCATGGGATACAGGGGAGTGAACACTGAAGCTTTCTTT. This gives the protein CASSMGYRGVNTEAFF.

The V call is TRBV4-3, the J call TRBJ2-7; 9 nucleotides agree with TRBD2. The germline V gene has CDR1 LGHNA and CDR2 YSLEER. The CDR3 consists of 15 residues. Unmatched junction bases numbered 8, after V lost 4 bases and J lost 4 bases. The CDR3: CASSPRGGDTYEQYF. The CDR3 DNA is TGCGCCAGCAGCCCCCGCGGGGGGGACACATACGAGCAGTACTTC.

This clone was detected once. V gene TRBV6-5 combines with J gene TRBJ2-1; TRBD2 aligns across 12 bases. With V trimmed by 0 bases and J by 9 bases, 6 bases remained unmatched. This CDR3 comprises 16 residues. CDR1 is MNHEY and CDR2 is SVGAGI in the germline V gene. The CDR3 sequence: CASSYSNLAGGREQFF. The CDR3 nucleotides are TGTGCCAGCAGTTACTCGAATCTAGCGGGGGGGCGTGAGCAGTTCTTC.

This chain joins TRBV5-1 and TRBJ1-1; D is uncertain. This CDR3 contains 13 residues. Trimming cost V 4 bases and J 1 base, with 8 bases left between them. The V gene's germline CDR1 is SGHRS and CDR2 YFSETQ. The DNA for the CDR3 is TGCGCCAGCAGCCCCGACAAGAACACTGAAGCTTTCTTT. Translated, it gives CASSPDKNTEAFF.

The chain links TRBV24-1 to TRBJ1-5; the D gene is possibly TRBD1 (6 bases). Deletions cut 9 bases from V and 0 bases from J, with 20 bases between. Germline-derived CDR1 and CDR2 are KGHDR and SFDVKD. This CDR3 contains 17 residues. For the CDR3, the DNA is TGTGCCACCGCCCGGGGGGGGGCATCATATAGCAATCAGCCCCAGCATTTT. Its protein product is CATARGGASYSNQPQHF.

The chain couples TRBV4-1 to TRBJ2-5; 7 nucleotides align to TRBD2. Germline V CDR1 and CDR2: MGHRA, YSYEKL. The CDR3 runs 16 residues. Losses at the gene ends were 2 bases for V and 1 base for J; bases not matched to a gene: 7. CDR3 residues: CASSQWASGLQETQYF. Here the CDR3 DNA reads TGCGCCAGCAGCCAATGGGCTAGCGGCCTCCAAGAGACCCAGTACTTC.

V is TRBV14 and J is TRBJ2-7, with D possibly being TRBD1 (5 bases). CDR1 is SGHDN, CDR2 FVKESK, per germline. The V and J ends lost 0 bases and 2 bases respectively, with 8 bases between them. The CDR3 runs 14 residues. The chain's CDR3 is CASSQDRGTYEQYF. As DNA, the CDR3 is TGTGCCAGCAGCCAAGATAGGGGAACCTACGAGCAGTACTTC.

This clone appeared once. The chain couples TRBV12-3 or TRBV12-4 to TRBJ2-7; no clear D gene. V gave up 5 bases and J gave up 3 bases, with 5 bases separating them. The CDR3 sequence is 11 residues long. CDR3 amino acids: CASSRGYEQYF. The CDR3 coding sequence is TGTGCCAGCAGTCGCGGCTACGAGCAGTACTTC.

The chain is built from TRBV27 and TRBJ1-5, with D possibly matching TRBD1 (6 bases). Trimming removed 3 bases at V and 0 bases at J, with 9 bases between. Per the germline V gene, CDR1 is MNHEY and CDR2 is SMNVEV (reference sequence). CDR3 size: 15 residues. The chain's CDR3 is CASSFDRTSNQPQHF. The CDR3 DNA reads TGTGCCAGCAGTTTTGACAGGACTAGCAATCAGCCCCAGCATTTT.

Comment on this clone: Other DNA sequences within the sample encode an identical CDR3. The V gene is TRBV20-1, the J gene TRBJ2-5; D is ambiguous. V was trimmed by 5 bases and J by 8 bases, leaving 9 bases between them. This CDR3 contains 10 residues. CDR1 is DFQATT, CDR2 SNEGSKA, per germline (reference sequence). CDR3 bases: TGCAGTGCTTCTCGAGGTACCCAGTACTTC. As protein: CSASRGTQYF.

The gene calls are TRBV5-8 and TRBJ1-2; 9 nucleotides align to TRBD1. V was clipped by 2 bases and J by 2 bases; unmatched bases: 4. From germline, CDR1 is SGHTS and CDR2 YDEGEE. The CDR3 consists of 15 residues. CDR3 nucleotides: TGTGCCAGCAGCTTTGGGACAGGGACGAACTATGGCTACACCTTC. Translating gives CASSFGTGTNYGYTF.

This chain connects TRBV27 to TRBJ1-6; D gene uncertain. V was trimmed by 5 bases and J by 3 bases, leaving 11 bases between them. From germline, CDR1 is MNHEY and CDR2 SMNVEV (reference sequence). The CDR3 loop spans 15 amino acids. CDR3: CASSAHRDYNSPLHF. CDR3 in DNA: TGTGCCAGCAGTGCCCATCGGGACTATAATTCACCCCTCCACTTT.

This chain connects TRBV11-2 to TRBJ1-4, with TRBD1 as a possible D gene (6 bases). V was shortened by 5 bases and J by 3 bases, with 13 bases between the two germline ends. The CDR3 is 15 amino acids. In germline, CDR1 is SGHAT, CDR2 FQNNGV. The CDR3 coding sequence is TGTGCCAGCAGCCTTCAGGGGATGGCTAATGAAAAACTGTTTTTT. The encoded protein is CASSLQGMANEKLFF.

The chain recombines TRBV7-4 with TRBJ1-2; the D is unclear. From germline, CDR1 is SGHVT and CDR2 SQSDAQ. V shed 2 bases and J shed 7 bases, with 8 bases lying between them. The CDR3 sequence is 12 residues long. Here the CDR3 DNA reads TGTGCCAGCAGCTTATACATAAGTGGCTACACCTTC. Its protein is CASSLYISGYTF.

This clone was detected once. This rearrangement joins TRBV27 to TRBJ1-6, with D uncertain. V dropped 2 bases and J dropped 7 bases, with 3 bases sitting between them. The CDR3 runs to 12 residues. Germline V gives CDR1 MNHEY, CDR2 SMNVEV (reference sequence). The CDR3 protein is CASSLANSPLHF. The CDR3 nucleotides are TGTGCCAGCAGTTTAGCGAATTCACCCCTCCACTTT.

The chain uses TRBV6-5 and TRBJ2-2; 9 positions agree with TRBD2. V gave up 8 bases and J gave up 7 bases; unmatched junction bases: 5. The germline CDR1 and CDR2 sequences are MNHEY and SVGAGI. This CDR3 comprises 13 residues. DNA of the CDR3: TGTGCCAGCGAGGCGGGGGGGCTCGGGGAGCTGTTTTTT. It translates to CASEAGGLGELFF.

The genes are TRBV7-2 and TRBJ2-3; D might be TRBD1 (5 bases). V was cut by 0 bases and J by 10 bases, with 11 bases left in between. There are 13 residues in the CDR3. Germline loops: CDR1 SGHTA, CDR2 FQGNSA. The CDR3 is CASSLAPGHPQYF. Written as DNA, the CDR3 is TGTGCCAGCAGCTTAGCGCCTGGACATCCGCAGTATTTT.

Only one count was recorded for this clone. The V call is TRBV28, the J call TRBJ2-7; D is perhaps TRBD1 (5 bases). The CDR3 covers 13 residues. Germline assignment: CDR1 MDHEN and CDR2 SYDVKM. V lost 6 bases and J lost 2, with 11 bases in between. CDR3 DNA: TGTGCCAGCAGAGAGACAGCGACCTACGAGCAGTACTTC. Its protein is CASRETATYEQYF.

The chain joins TRBV13 to TRBJ2-7; 12 nucleotides agree with TRBD1. The CDR3 length is 15 residues. J gave up 7 bases and V 1 base, and 5 bases lay outside the gene matches. Germline V lookup: CDR1 PRHDT, CDR2 FYEKMQ (reference sequence). The CDR3 DNA follows: TGTGCCAGCAGCTTAGAGGGACAGGGGGCGGAGGAGCAGTACTTC. Translated: CASSLEGQGAEEQYF.

The rearrangement links TRBV28 to TRBJ2-7, with D possibly matching TRBD2 (5 bases). V shed 4 bases and J shed 3 bases, with 7 bases lying between them. CDR3 length: 12 residues. Germline CDR1 reads MDHEN; CDR2 reads SYDVKM. This CDR3 reads CASSSGIYEQYF. CDR3 in DNA: TGTGCCAGCAGTTCGGGAATCTACGAGCAGTACTTC.

The chain is built from TRBV6-5 and TRBJ2-7; 7 positions agree with TRBD1. The ends lost 2 bases at V and 2 bases at J; junction bases unmatched: 3. Germline values: CDR1 MNHEY, CDR2 SVGAGI. CDR3 size: 14 residues. CDR3 protein: CASSYTGATYEQYF. In nucleotides, the CDR3 is TGTGCCAGCAGTTACACAGGGGCGACCTACGAGCAGTACTTC.